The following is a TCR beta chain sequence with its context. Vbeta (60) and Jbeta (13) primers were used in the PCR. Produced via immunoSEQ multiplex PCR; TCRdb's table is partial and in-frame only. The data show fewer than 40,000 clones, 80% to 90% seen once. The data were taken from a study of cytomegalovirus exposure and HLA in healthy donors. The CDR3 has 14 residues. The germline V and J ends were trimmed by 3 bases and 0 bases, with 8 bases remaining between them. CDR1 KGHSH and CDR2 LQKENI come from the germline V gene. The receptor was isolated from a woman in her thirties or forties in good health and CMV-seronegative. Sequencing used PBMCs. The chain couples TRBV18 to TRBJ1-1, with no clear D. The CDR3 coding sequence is TGTGCCAGCTCACCTCGGGTAATGAACACTGAAGCTTTCTTT. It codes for CASSPRVMNTEAFF. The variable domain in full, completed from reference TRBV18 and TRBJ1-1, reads NAGVMQNPRHLVRRRGQEARLRCSPMKGHSHVYWYRQLPEEGLKFMVYLQKENIIDESGMPKERFSAEFPKEGPSILRIQQVVRGDSAAYFCASSPRVMNTEAFFGQGTRLTVV.